Listed below are T cell receptor beta chains from one sample, sequenced in a study of blood T cell repertoires in COVID-19. Assay: immunoSEQ multiplex PCR; the TCRdb copy retains only in-frame clones and omits some. The sample consists of 150,000 to 200,000 clones, around 80% of them appearing once. The sequencing sample was made of PBMCs or T cells enriched from blood (not recorded which). Receptors originate from a woman aged 45-60 years with acute COVID-19. Both conserved end residues are part of each CDR3. For some rows the clone size is stated as once, few or many, or as a class when expanded; others skip it.

clone size,J gene,V gene,CDR3 protein
-,TRBJ2-1,TRBV6-6,CASTRTGDNEQFF
-,TRBJ2-1,TRBV19,CASSPQRGEQFF
-,TRBJ2-3,TRBV11-3,CASSSGDDRQYF
-,TRBJ1-4,TRBV7-6,CASSLMGKTGFNEKLFF
-,TRBJ2-1,TRBV7-9,CASMVSISYNEQFF
-,TRBJ1-4,TRBV28,CASSFSHRGAEKLFF
-,TRBJ1-1,TRBV2,CASSEAGAGEVAFF
-,TRBJ1-4,TRBV19,CASRSGRGTLNEKLFF
-,TRBJ2-2,TRBV29-1,CSVETGVTGELFF
few,TRBJ2-2,TRBV28,CASTALAGFAGELFF
-,TRBJ1-1,TRBV5-5,CASRTGTGGQNTEAFF
-,TRBJ1-5,TRBV30,CAWSVGQALNQPQHF
-,TRBJ1-5,TRBV24-1,CATASRANNQPQHF
-,TRBJ1-1,TRBV23-1,CASSQSGQGGEAFF
-,TRBJ2-3,TRBV19,CASRDRTKTSGGISTDTQYF
-,TRBJ2-2,TRBV28,CASSSWGTSGLSNTGELFF
-,TRBJ2-5,TRBV18,CASSPRLAGGEETQYF
-,TRBJ2-5,TRBV11-2,CASSRGQLQETQYF
once,TRBJ2-3,TRBV9,CASSVQGAHTDTQYF
once,TRBJ2-1,TRBV4-3,CASSQGGGLAGGHNYNEQFF
few,TRBJ1-1,TRBV6-5,CASSYTGQGAEAFF
once,TRBJ2-2,TRBV19,CASTSQGPDYLYTGELFF
-,TRBJ1-1,TRBV5-4,CASSDRGLRTEAFF